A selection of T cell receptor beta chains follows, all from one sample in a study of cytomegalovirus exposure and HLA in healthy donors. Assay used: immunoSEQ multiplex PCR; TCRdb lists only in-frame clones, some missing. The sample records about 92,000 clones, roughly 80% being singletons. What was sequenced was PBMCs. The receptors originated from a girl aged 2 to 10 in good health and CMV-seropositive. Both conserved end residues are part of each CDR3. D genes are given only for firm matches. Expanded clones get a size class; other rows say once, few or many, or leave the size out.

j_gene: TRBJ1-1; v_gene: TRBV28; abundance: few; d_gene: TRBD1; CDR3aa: CASSAPGQGNTEAFF; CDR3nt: TGTGCCAGCAGTGCACCGGGACAGGGGAACACTGAAGCTTTCTTT
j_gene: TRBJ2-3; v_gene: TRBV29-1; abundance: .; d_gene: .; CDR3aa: CSVERGSGTDTQYF; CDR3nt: TGCAGCGTTGAGCGGGGAAGCGGCACAGATACGCAGTATTTT
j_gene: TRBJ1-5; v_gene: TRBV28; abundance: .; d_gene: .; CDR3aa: CAVQGNRAATAGQPQHF; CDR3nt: TGTGCCGTACAGGGTAATAGAGCGGCCACGGCCGGGCAGCCCCAGCATTTT
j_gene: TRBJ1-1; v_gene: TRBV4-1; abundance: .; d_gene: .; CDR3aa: CASSQAGTEAFF; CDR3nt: TGCGCCAGCAGCCAAGCAGGTACCGAAGCTTTCTTT
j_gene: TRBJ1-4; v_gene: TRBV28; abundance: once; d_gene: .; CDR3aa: CASSTAGVGRWEKLFF; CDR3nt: TGTGCCAGCAGCACCGCCGGGGTTGGGAGGTGGGAGAAACTGTTTTTT
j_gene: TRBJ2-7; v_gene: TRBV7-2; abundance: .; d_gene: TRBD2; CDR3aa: CASSPATSGFYEQYF; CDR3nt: TGTGCCAGCAGCCCAGCGACTAGCGGGTTTTACGAGCAGTACTTC
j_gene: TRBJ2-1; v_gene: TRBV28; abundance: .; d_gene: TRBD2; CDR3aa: CASSLSLAGGDEQFF; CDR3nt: TGTGCCAGCAGTTTAAGTCTAGCGGGAGGCGATGAGCAGTTCTTC
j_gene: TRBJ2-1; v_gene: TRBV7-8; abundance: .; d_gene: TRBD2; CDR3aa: CASSSLGLAPYNEQFF; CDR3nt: TGTGCCAGCAGCTCCCTGGGACTAGCTCCTTACAATGAGCAGTTCTTC
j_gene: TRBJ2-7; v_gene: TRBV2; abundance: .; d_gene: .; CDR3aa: CASSGLLYEQYF; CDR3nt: TGTGCCAGCAGTGGACTCCTCTACGAGCAGTACTTC
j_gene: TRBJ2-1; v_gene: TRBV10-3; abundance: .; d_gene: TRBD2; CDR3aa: CAISEREGTGDEQFF; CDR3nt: TGTGCCATCAGTGAGAGGGAGGGTACAGGCGATGAGCAGTTCTTC
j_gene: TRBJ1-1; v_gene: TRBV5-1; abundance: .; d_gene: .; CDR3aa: CASSFGGSNTEAFF; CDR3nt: TGCGCCAGCAGCTTTGGCGGTTCGAACACTGAAGCTTTCTTT
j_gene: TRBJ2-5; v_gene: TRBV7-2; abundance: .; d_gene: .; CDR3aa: CASSSNTGTSLETQYF; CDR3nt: TGTGCCAGCAGCTCGAACACCGGGACTTCATTGGAGACCCAGTACTTC
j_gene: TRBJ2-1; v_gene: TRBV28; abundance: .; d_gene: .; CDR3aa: CASSFGYSYNEQFF; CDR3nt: TGTGCCAGCAGTTTCGGGTACTCCTACAATGAGCAGTTCTTC
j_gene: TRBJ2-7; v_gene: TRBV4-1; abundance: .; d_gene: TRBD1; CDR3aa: CASSQGLQGLRSYEQYF; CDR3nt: TGCGCCAGCAGCCAGGGGCTACAGGGGTTAAGGTCCTACGAGCAGTACTTC
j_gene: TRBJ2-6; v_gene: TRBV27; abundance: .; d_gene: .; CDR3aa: CASSLSGWATSGANVLTF; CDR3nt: TGTGCCAGCAGTTTAAGTGGCTGGGCAACCTCTGGGGCCAACGTCCTGACTTTC
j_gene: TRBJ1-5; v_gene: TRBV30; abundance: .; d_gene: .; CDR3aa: CAWSWGPNQPQHF; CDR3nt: TGTGCCTGGAGCTGGGGGCCCAATCAGCCCCAGCATTTT
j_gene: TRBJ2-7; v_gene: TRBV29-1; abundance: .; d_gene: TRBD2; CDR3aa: CSVGRDGGSPYEQYF; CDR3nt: TGCAGCGTTGGTCGGGATGGCGGGAGTCCCTACGAGCAGTACTTC
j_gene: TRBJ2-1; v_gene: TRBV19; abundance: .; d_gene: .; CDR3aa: CASNGGPYYNEQFF; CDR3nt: TGTGCCAGTAACGGAGGGCCATATTACAATGAGCAGTTCTTC
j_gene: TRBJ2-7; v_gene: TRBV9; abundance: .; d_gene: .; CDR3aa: CASSVLDRFGEQYF; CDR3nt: TGTGCCAGCAGCGTACTAGACAGGTTCGGCGAGCAGTACTTC
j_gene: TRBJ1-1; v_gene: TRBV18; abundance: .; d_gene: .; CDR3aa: CASSQGGYDEAFF; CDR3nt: TGTGCCAGCTCACAGGGAGGCTACGATGAAGCTTTCTTT
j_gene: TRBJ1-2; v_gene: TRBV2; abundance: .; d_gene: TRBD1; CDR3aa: CASSGQGHGYTF; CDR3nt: TGTGCCAGCAGCGGACAGGGGCATGGCTACACCTTC
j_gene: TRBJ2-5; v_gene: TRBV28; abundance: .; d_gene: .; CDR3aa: CASSLRDFQETQYF; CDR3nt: TGTGCCAGCAGTTTACGGGATTTCCAAGAGACCCAGTACTTC
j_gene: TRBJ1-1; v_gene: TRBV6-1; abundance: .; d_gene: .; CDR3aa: CASKQGIATEAFF; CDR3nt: TGTGCCAGTAAACAGGGTATCGCGACTGAAGCTTTCTTT
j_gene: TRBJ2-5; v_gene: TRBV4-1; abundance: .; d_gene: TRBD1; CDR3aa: CASSRIQGSQETQYF; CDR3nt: TGCGCCAGCAGCCGCATACAGGGGAGTCAAGAGACCCAGTACTTC
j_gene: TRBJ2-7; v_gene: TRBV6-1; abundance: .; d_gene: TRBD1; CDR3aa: CASSTSDRVVDEQYF; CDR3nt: TGTGCCAGCAGTACTTCCGACAGGGTAGTCGACGAGCAGTACTTC
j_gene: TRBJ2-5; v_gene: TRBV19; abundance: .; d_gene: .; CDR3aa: CASSITGTQYF; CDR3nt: TGTGCCAGTAGTATAACCGGGACCCAGTACTTC
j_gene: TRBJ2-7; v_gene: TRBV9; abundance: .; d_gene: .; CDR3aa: CASGGVSSYEQYF; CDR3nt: TGTGCCAGCGGAGGGGTTAGCTCCTACGAGCAGTACTTC
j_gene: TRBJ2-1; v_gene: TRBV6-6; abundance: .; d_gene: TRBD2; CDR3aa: CASSSTSGRVEQFF; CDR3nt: TGTGCCAGCAGCTCGACTAGCGGGAGAGTTGAGCAGTTCTTC
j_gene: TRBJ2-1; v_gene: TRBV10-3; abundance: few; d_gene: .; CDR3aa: CASRPGGVGAYNEQFF; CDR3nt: TGTGCCAGCCGCCCGGGCGGGGTCGGGGCCTACAATGAGCAGTTCTTC
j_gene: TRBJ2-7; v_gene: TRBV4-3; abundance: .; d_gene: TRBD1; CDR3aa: CASSQPGTDEQYF; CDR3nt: TGCGCCAGCAGCCAGCCCGGGACAGACGAGCAGTACTTC
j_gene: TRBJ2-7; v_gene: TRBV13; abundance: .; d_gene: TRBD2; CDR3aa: CASSRPGLASYEQYF; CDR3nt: TGTGCCAGTTCTAGACCGGGACTAGCCTCCTACGAGCAGTACTTC
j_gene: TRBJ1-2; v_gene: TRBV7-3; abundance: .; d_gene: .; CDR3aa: CASSPGERLFF; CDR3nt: TGTGCCAGCAGCCCCGGGGAGAGACTCTTCTTC
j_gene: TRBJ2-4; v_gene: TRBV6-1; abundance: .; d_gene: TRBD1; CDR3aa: CASSEDRALAKNIQYF; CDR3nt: TGTGCCAGCAGTGAGGACAGGGCTTTAGCCAAAAACATTCAGTACTTC
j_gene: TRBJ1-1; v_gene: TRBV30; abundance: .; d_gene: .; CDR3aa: CAWKVQGNTEAFF; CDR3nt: TGTGCCTGGAAAGTCCAGGGAAACACTGAAGCTTTCTTT
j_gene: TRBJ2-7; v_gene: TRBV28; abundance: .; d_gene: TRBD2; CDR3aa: CASSLGLAGVGEQYF; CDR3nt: TGTGCCAGCAGTTTGGGACTAGCGGGAGTGGGCGAGCAGTACTTC
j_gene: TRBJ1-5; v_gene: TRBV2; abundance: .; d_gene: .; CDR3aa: CASSGGSGANQPQHF; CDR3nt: TGTGCCAGCAGTGGGGGGAGCGGGGCCAATCAGCCCCAGCATTTT
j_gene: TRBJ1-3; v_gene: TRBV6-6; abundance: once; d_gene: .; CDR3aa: CASTPVGNTIYF; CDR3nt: TGTGCCAGCACCCCCGTCGGGAACACCATATATTTT
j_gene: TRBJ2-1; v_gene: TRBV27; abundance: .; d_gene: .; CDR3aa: CATLDRGGRDSYNEQFF; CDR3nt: TGTGCCACCTTAGATCGAGGGGGACGAGACTCCTACAATGAGCAGTTCTTC
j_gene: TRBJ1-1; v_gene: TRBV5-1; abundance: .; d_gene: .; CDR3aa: CASSLEGGRDTEAFF; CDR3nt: TGCGCCAGCAGCTTGGAAGGGGGGAGGGACACTGAAGCTTTCTTT
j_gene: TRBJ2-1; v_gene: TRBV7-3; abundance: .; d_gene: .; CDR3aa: CASSFTGEGTRNEQFF; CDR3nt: TGTGCCAGCAGCTTTACCGGAGAGGGAACGCGCAATGAGCAGTTCTTC
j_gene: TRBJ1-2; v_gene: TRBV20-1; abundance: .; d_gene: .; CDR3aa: CSVIDYPYTF; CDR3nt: TGCAGTGTAATAGACTACCCCTACACCTTC
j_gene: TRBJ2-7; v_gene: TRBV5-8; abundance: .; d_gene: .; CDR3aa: CASSFNEQYF; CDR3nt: TGTGCCAGCAGCTTTAACGAGCAGTACTTC
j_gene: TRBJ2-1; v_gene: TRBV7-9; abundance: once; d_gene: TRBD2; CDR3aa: CASSASASGNEQFF; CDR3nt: TGTGCCAGCAGCGCCTCTGCTAGCGGCAATGAGCAGTTCTTC
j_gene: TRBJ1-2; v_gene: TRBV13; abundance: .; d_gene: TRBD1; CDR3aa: CASSLGGGTGGRKGYTF; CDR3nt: TGTGCCAGCAGCTTAGGAGGCGGCACAGGGGGCAGGAAAGGCTACACCTTC
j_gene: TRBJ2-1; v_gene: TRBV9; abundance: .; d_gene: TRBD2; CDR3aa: CASSVFSGGSSYNEQFF; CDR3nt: TGTGCCAGCAGCGTATTTTCGGGCGGGAGCTCCTACAATGAGCAGTTCTTC
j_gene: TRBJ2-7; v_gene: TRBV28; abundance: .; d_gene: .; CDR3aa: CASSFRVDEQYF; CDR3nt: TGTGCCAGCAGCTTCCGGGTCGACGAGCAGTACTTC
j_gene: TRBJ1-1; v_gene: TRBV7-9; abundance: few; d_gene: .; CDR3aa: CASSPRGGTGNTEAFF; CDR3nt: TGTGCCAGCAGCCCCCGAGGCGGGACGGGGAACACTGAAGCTTTCTTT
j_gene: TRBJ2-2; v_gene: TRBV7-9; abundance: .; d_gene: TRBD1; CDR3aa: CASSLPRTGVNTGELFF; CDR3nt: TGTGCCAGCAGCTTACCCCGGACAGGGGTTAACACCGGGGAGCTGTTTTTT
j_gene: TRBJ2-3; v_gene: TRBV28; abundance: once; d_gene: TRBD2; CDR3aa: CASSPWASGMDTQYF; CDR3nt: TGTGCCAGCTCACCCTGGGCTAGCGGGATGGATACGCAGTATTTT
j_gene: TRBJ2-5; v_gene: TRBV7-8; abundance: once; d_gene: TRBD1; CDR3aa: CASSWDRETQYF; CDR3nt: TGTGCCAGCAGCTGGGACAGAGAGACCCAGTACTTC
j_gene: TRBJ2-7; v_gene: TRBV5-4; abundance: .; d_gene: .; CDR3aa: CASSLLEADKQYF; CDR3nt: TGTGCCAGCAGCTTGTTGGAGGCCGACAAGCAGTACTTC
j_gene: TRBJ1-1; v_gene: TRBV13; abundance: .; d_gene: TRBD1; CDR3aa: CASSLGLTGESFTEAFF; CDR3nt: TGTGCCAGCAGCTTAGGCCTCACAGGGGAAAGCTTCACTGAAGCTTTCTTT
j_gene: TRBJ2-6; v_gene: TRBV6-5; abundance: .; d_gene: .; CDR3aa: CASSRGTPGANVLTF; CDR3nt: TGTGCCAGCAGTCGTGGGACTCCTGGGGCCAACGTCCTGACTTTC
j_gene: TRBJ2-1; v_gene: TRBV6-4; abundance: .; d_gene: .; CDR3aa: CASSDRAGNYNEQFF; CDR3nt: TGTGCCAGCAGTGACAGAGCGGGTAACTACAATGAGCAGTTCTTC
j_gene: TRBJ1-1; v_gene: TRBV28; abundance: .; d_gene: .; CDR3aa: CASSLARLNTEAFF; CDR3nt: TGTGCCAGCAGTTTAGCCAGATTGAACACTGAAGCTTTCTTT
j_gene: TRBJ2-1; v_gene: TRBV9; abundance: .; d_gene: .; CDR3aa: CASSVEGLNEQFF; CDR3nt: TGTGCCAGCAGCGTAGAGGGGCTAAATGAGCAGTTCTTC
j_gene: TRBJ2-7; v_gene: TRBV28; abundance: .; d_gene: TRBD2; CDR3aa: CASRSLAGVEEQYF; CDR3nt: TGTGCCAGCAGATCCCTAGCGGGAGTAGAGGAGCAGTACTTC
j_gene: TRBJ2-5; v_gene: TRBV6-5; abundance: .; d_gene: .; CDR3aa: CASSYSIADYQETQYF; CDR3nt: TGTGCCAGCAGTTACTCAATAGCGGACTACCAAGAGACCCAGTACTTC
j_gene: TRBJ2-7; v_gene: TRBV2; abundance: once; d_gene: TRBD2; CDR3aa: CATTIAGGPYEQYF; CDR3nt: TGTGCCACCACAATAGCGGGAGGGCCCTACGAGCAGTACTTC
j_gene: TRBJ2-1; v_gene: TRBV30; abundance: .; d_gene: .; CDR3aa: CASLTREDEQFF; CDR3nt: TGTGCCTCCCTGACTAGGGAAGACGAGCAGTTCTTC